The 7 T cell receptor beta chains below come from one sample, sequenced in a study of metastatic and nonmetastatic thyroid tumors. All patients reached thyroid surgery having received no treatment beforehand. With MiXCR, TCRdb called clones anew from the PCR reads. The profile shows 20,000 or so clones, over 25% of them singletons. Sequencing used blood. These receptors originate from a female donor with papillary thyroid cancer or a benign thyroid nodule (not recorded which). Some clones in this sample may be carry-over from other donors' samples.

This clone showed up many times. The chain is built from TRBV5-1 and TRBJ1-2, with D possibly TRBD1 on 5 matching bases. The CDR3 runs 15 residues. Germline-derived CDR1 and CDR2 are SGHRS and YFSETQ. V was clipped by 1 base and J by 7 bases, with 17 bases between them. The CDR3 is CASSLTGGLKGGYTF. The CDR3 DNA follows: TGCGCCAGCAGCTTGACTGGGGGTCTTAAGGGTGGCTACACCTTC.

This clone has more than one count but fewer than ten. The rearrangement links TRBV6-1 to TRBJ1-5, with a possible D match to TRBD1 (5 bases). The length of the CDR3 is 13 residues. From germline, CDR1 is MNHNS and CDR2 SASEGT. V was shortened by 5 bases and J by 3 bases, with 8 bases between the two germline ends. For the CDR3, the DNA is TGTGCCAGCAGTACAGGAATCAATCAGCCCCAGCATTTT. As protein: CASSTGINQPQHF.

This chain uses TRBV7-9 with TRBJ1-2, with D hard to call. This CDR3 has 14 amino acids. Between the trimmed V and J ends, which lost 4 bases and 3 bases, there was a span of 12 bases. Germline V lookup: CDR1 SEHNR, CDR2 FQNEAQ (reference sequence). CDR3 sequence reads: CASSSSWAYYGYTF. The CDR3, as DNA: TGTGCCAGCAGCTCCTCATGGGCGTACTATGGCTACACCTTC. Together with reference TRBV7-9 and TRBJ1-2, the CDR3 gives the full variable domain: DTGVSQNPRHKITKRGQNVTFRCDPISEHNRLYWYRQTLGQGPEFLTYFQNEAQLEKSRLLSDRFSAERPKGSFSTLEIQRTEQGDSAMYLCASSSSWAYYGYTFGSGTRLTVV.

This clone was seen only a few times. The CDR3 spells CASSLAAGVGEKLFF. CDR3 coding DNA: TGTGCCAGCAGTTTAGCGGCAGGCGTTGGTGAAAAACTGTTTTTT. The genes are TRBV6-1 and TRBJ1-4, with D uncertain. Trimming pared 5 bases from V and 7 bases from J, leaving 17 bases between. From germline, CDR1 is MNHNS and CDR2 SASEGT. This CDR3 has 15 amino acids.

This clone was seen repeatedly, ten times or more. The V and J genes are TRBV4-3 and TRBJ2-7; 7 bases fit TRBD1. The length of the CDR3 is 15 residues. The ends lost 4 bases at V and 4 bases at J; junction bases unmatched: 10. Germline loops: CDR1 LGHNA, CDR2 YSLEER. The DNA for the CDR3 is TGCGCCAGCAGCCCCTACAAGGGGGCGGAGTACGAGCAGTACTTC. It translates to CASSPYKGAEYEQYF.

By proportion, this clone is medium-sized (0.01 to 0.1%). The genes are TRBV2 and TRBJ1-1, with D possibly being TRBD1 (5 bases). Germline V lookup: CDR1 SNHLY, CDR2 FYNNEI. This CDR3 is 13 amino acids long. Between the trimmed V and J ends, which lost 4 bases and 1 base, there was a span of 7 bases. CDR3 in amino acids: CASSARGNTEAFF. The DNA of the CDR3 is TGTGCCAGCAGTGCTAGGGGGAACACTGAAGCTTTCTTT.

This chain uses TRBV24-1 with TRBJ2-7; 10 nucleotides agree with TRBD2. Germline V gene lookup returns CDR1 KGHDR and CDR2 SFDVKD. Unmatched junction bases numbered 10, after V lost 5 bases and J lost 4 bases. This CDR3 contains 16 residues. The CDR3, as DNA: TGTGCCACCAGTGCCGCTGGAGCGGGAGGGCGGTACGAGCAGTACTTC. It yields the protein CATSAAGAGGRYEQYF.